A selection of T cell receptor beta chains follows, all from one sample in a study of T cell responses to AZD1222 COVID-19 vaccine. Produced via immunoSEQ multiplex PCR; TCRdb's table is partial and in-frame only. Counted here are 130,000 to 150,000 clones, more than 70% occurring once; the ten biggest clones make up 5.1%. Sample: peripheral blood, taken 28 days after the second AZD1222 dose. These receptors originate from an adult who received the AZD1222 COVID-19 vaccine. The CDR3 runs from the conserved cysteine through the conserved F or W. A D gene is named only where the DNA matches it firmly. The size of a clone is reported for some rows only, either as once, few or many, or as a class for expanded clones.

cdr3_length j_call clone_size d_call v_call cdr3_nt cdr3_aa
14 TRBJ1-2 NA NA TRBV27 TGTGCCAGCAGTCTCGCCGCAGGGTGGTCTGGCTACACCTTC CASSLAAGWSGYTF
12 TRBJ1-2 NA TRBD1 TRBV24-1 TGTGCCACCAGTCGGCAGGGGGATGGCTACACCTTC CATSRQGDGYTF
14 TRBJ2-5 NA NA TRBV19 TGTGCCAGTAGTCTGGGTGGGGGTTCCGAGACCCAGTACTTC CASSLGGGSETQYF
12 TRBJ2-3 NA TRBD1 TRBV12-3/TRBV12-4 TGTGCCAGCAGCAACAGGGGGGATACGCAGTATTTT CASSNRGDTQYF
16 TRBJ2-1 NA NA TRBV7-8 TGTGCCAGCAGCTTAGGTGCCAGCCTACCTATGGATGAGCAGTTCTTC CASSLGASLPMDEQFF
12 TRBJ1-1 NA NA TRBV27 TGTGCCAGCAGAGAGCGGACGGGCCGAGCTTTCTTT CASRERTGRAFF
14 TRBJ1-1 once NA TRBV3-1/TRBV3-2 TGTGCCAGCAGCCAAGGGGTCATGAACACTGAAGCTTTCTTT CASSQGVMNTEAFF
14 TRBJ2-1 NA NA TRBV11-2 TGTGCCAGCAGCTTAGAAGCTCCGTCGTGGGAGCAGTTCTTC CASSLEAPSWEQFF
19 TRBJ2-7 NA TRBD2 TRBV7-8 TGTGCCAGCAGCTTAGTCTCTGAAGGACTAGCGGGGGGCTCCTACGAGCAGTACTTC CASSLVSEGLAGGSYEQYF
17 TRBJ1-3 NA NA TRBV21-1 TGTGCCAGCAGCGGGGGGACAGGTTCCTACTCTGGAAACACCATATATTTT CASSGGTGSYSGNTIYF
16 TRBJ2-3 NA TRBD2 TRBV11-2 TGTGCCAGCAGCTTAGTGACGGGAGGGGGGACAGATACGCAGTATTTT CASSLVTGGGTDTQYF
15 TRBJ2-7 NA NA TRBV10-2 TGCGCCAGCAGTGAGTCGAGGGGTGGGGGCCGTGGGCAGTACTTC CASSESRGGGRGQYF
15 TRBJ1-4 once TRBD1 TRBV11-2 TGTGCCAGCAGCCCACAGGGGGAACGCGGTGAAAAACTGTTTTTT CASSPQGERGEKLFF
11 TRBJ1-3 few NA TRBV4-2 TGTGCCAGCAGCCCTGGGGGCACCATATATTTT CASSPGGTIYF
15 TRBJ1-4 NA NA TRBV11-2 TGTGCCAGCAGCCCTGCGGGTGCAACTAATGAAAAACTGTTTTTT CASSPAGATNEKLFF
15 TRBJ2-4 NA NA TRBV10-3 TGTGCCACCAACACCGGGGGCGCTGCCAAAAACATTCAGTACTTC CATNTGGAAKNIQYF